The present T cell receptor beta chain was sequenced within a study of CD8+ T cells in alopecia areata. Study overall: The protocol delivered tofacitinib for 6 to 18 months, then withdrew it for 6 months.

The study, taken as a whole, reports: Scalp sample data also include resident alphabeta T cells from normal skin.

The V gene's germline CDR1 is GTSNPN and CDR2 SVGIG (reference sequence). Trimming took 0 bases from V and 3 from J; bases not matched to a gene: 8. The CDR3 extends over 16 amino acids. Investigators isolated RNA and reverse transcribed it into cDNA to act as the sequencing template. Sequenced by immunoSEQ multiplex PCR; TCRdb stores in-frame clones only, minus some. The table lists 200,000 to 250,000 clones, over 60% of them singletons. Treatment denoted: oral pan-JAK inhibitor, 5-10 mg twice daily. In the case of this clone: What it recognizes is unknown.

The chain has TRBV30 and TRBJ1-2, with 9 bases fitting TRBD1. The origin of this receptor is a human donor with alopecia areata. The sample in question was CD4+ T cells sorted from blood, obtained at week 4, from a patient treated with tofacitinib. The CDR3 sequence: CAWSVQDRGRDYGYTF. The CDR3 DNA is TGTGCCTGGAGTGTACAGGACAGGGGCAGAGACTATGGCTACACCTTC.